Following are 11 T cell receptor beta chains from one sample sequenced in a study of blood T cell repertoires in COVID-19. The protocol was immunoSEQ multiplex PCR, while the TCRdb copy is restricted to in-frame clones and leaves out a portion. This repertoire shows 150,000 to 200,000 clones, 70% to 90% found once; its top ten account for approximately 11%. Sample: peripheral blood. The receptors derive from a woman aged 60-70 years with COVID-19, enrolled during active disease.

V and J are TRBV30 and TRBJ1-2, with 7 bases lining up with TRBD1. Unmatched junction bases numbered 8, after V lost 0 bases and J lost 4 bases. Germline assignment: CDR1 GTSNPN and CDR2 SVGIG (reference sequence). This CDR3 contains 15 residues. Here the CDR3 DNA reads TGTGCCTGGAGTGTCGGCGGGGGGACAGCCTATGGCTACACCTTC. Amino acids: CAWSVGGGTAYGYTF.

This clone was seen once. This chain joins TRBV5-1 and TRBJ1-5; D is possibly TRBD1 (5 bases). Trimming shortened V by 4 bases and J by 5 bases, and 19 bases separated the two germline ends. Germline CDR1 SGHRS, CDR2 YFSETQ. This CDR3 is built from 16 residues. In DNA form, the CDR3 reads TGCGCCAGCAGCCCCTCGAGCGGGGTGGGGGATCAGCCCCAGCATTTT. Translation: CASSPSSGVGDQPQHF.

The chain uses TRBV23-1 and TRBJ1-1; D is ambiguous. TRBV23-1 is an ORF, and what it does is uncertain. V was cut by 7 bases and J by 4 bases, with 19 bases left in between. This CDR3 contains 15 residues. In nucleotides, the CDR3 is TGCGCCAGCACCCAATCGGAGGCGCATTGCACTGAAGCTTTCTTT. It yields the protein CASTQSEAHCTEAFF.

The CDR3 sequence is CASSLGTGSTETQYF. The CDR3 DNA reads TGTGCCAGCAGCTTGGGGACAGGGTCAACAGAGACCCAGTACTTC. The chain carries TRBV7-6 and TRBJ2-5, with TRBD1 matching 9 bases. This CDR3 comprises 15 residues. Germline V lookup: CDR1 SGHVS, CDR2 FNYEAQ. V dropped 3 bases and J dropped 4; count of bases not matched to a gene: 6. The variable domain in full, completed from reference TRBV7-6 and TRBJ2-5, reads GAGVSQSPRYKVTKRGQDVALRCDPISGHVSLYWYRQALGQGPEFLTYFNYEAQQDKSGLPNDRFSAERPEGSISTLTIQRTEQRDSAMYRCASSLGTGSTETQYFGPGTRLLVL.

The rearrangement links TRBV18 to TRBJ2-7, with a weak D call TRBD2 (6 bases). Trimming took 5 bases from V and 7 from J, leaving 15 bases between them. The CDR3 has 13 amino acids. Germline V gives CDR1 KGHSH, CDR2 LQKENI. CDR3 sequence (DNA): TGTGCCAGCTCATTTACGCGGGGTGTTGAGCAGTACTTC. It specifies CASSFTRGVEQYF.

The chain uses TRBV3-1 (or the pseudogene TRBV3-2) and TRBJ2-7; D remains unclear. CDR3 length: 12 amino acids. Germline V gives CDR1 LGHDT, CDR2 YNNKEL (reference sequence). Trimming shortened V by 0 bases and J by 6 bases, and 6 bases separated the two germline ends. The CDR3 region has the DNA TGTGCCAGCAGCCAAGATACTCTCGAGCAGTACTTC. Protein sequence: CASSQDTLEQYF.

This sequence joins TRBV15 and TRBJ2-6, with no clear D. This CDR3 is 15 amino acids long. The V end lost 3 bases, the J end lost 2 bases, and 8 bases lay between the germline ends. The germline CDR1 and CDR2 sequences are LNHNV and YYDKDF (reference sequence). This CDR3 reads CATSRVAAGANVLTF. DNA for the CDR3: TGTGCCACCAGCAGGGTCGCGGCTGGGGCCAACGTCCTGACTTTC.

This chain joins TRBV4-3 and TRBJ2-5, with 8 bases matching TRBD1. With 0 bases clipped from V and 5 bases from J, the junction kept 8 bases outside the gene matches. Germline V gene sequence: CDR1 LGHNA, CDR2 YSLEER. The CDR3 loop spans 16 amino acids. The CDR3 protein is CASSQDLQGVPETQYF. Here the CDR3 DNA reads TGCGCCAGCAGCCAAGATCTACAGGGGGTCCCTGAGACCCAGTACTTC.

This clone was counted a few times. The chain carries TRBV7-3 and TRBJ1-6; 8 bases match TRBD1. Trimming took 4 bases from V and 6 from J; bases not matched to a gene: 5. The length of the CDR3 is 15 residues. Per the germline V gene, CDR1 is SGHTA and CDR2 is FQGTGA. In DNA, the CDR3 is TGTGCCAGCAGCTCCCAGGGGGCTTGTAATTCACCCCTCCACTTT. This sequence encodes CASSSQGACNSPLHF.

This chain links TRBV4-3 with TRBJ2-2; no firm D call. The V end lost 0 bases, the J end lost 3 bases, and 5 bases lay between the germline ends. CDR3 size: 14 residues. In germline, CDR1 is LGHNA, CDR2 YSLEER. The DNA of the CDR3 is TGCGCCAGCAGCCAAGACCCAGACACCGGGGAGCTGTTTTTT. It encodes CASSQDPDTGELFF.

The gene calls are TRBV6-6 and TRBJ2-7, with a tentative D call TRBD2 (6 bases). The CDR3 is made up of 15 amino acids. The V end lost 7 bases, the J end lost 2 bases, and 18 bases lay between the germline ends. Germline CDR1 and CDR2: MNHNY and SVGAGI (reference sequence). In DNA, the CDR3 is TGTGCCAGCACTAAAACGGGGGTGACGACCTACGAGCAGTACTTC. Its protein is CASTKTGVTTYEQYF.